The 8 T cell receptor beta chains listed next were all sequenced from one sample in a study of Ad26.COV2.S vaccination and SARS-CoV-2 variants. Treatment indicated: some 19 received Ad26.COV2.S at low or high dose, single or two shots; about 5 received placebo; per-sample allocation not given. At day 63 after the first vaccine or placebo injection, samples were drawn. Sequencing was performed with immunoSEQ multiplex PCR; in TCRdb, only in-frame clones are kept and a portion is missing. The profile shows over 300,000 clones, about 83% of them singletons. Sequences were derived from peripheral blood, sampled in a trial of Ad26.COV2.S vaccine versus placebo. The receptor source for this set is a person between 18 and 65 years old who received the Ad26.COV2.S COVID-19 vaccine or a placebo.

The gene calls are TRBV3-1 (or the pseudogene TRBV3-2) and TRBJ2-6; D unresolved. The CDR3 spans 12 residues. The V and J ends lost 3 bases and 6 bases respectively, with 3 bases between them. The V gene's germline CDR1 is LGHDT and CDR2 YNNKEL (reference sequence). The CDR3 nucleotides are TGTGCCAGCAGCCATGTGGCCAACGTCCTGACTTTC. It is translated as CASSHVANVLTF.

The chain carries TRBV7-3 and TRBJ1-1; 9 bases agree with TRBD1. Germline V gives CDR1 SGHTA, CDR2 FQGTGA. V was clipped by 10 bases and J by 6 bases; unmatched bases: 9. CDR3 length: 13 amino acids. Here the CDR3 DNA reads TGTGCCACCGCGGCGGGACAGGGTGCTGAAGCTTTCTTT. Translated: CATAAGQGAEAFF. Full variable domain (remainder filled in from reference TRBV7-3 and TRBJ1-1): GAGVSQTPSNKVTEKGKYVELRCDPISGHTALYWYRQSLGQGPEFLIYFQGTGAADDSGLPNDRFFAVRPEGSVSTLKIQRTERGDSAVYLCATAAGQGAEAFFGQGTRLTVV.

As DNA, the CDR3 is TGTGCCAGTAGTCTAGGGACAGGGGATCCGCCCCAGCATTTT. It codes for CASSLGTGDPPQHF. The V gene is TRBV19, the J gene TRBJ1-5; 10 nucleotides align to TRBD1. Germline CDR1 reads LNHDA; CDR2 reads SQIVND (reference sequence). Trimming took 5 bases from V and 9 from J; bases not matched to a gene: 7. The CDR3 spans 14 residues.

This sequence joins TRBV7-6 and TRBJ2-2, with TRBD2 as a possible D gene (6 bases). Trimming pared 5 bases from V and 9 bases from J, leaving 19 bases between. There are 15 residues in the CDR3. CDR1 SGHVS and CDR2 FNYEAQ come from the germline V gene. The CDR3 here is CASSPSRGGEWELFF. In DNA, the CDR3 is TGTGCCAGCAGCCCCTCACGGGGCGGGGAATGGGAGCTGTTTTTT.

V gene TRBV5-1 combines with J gene TRBJ1-5, with a possible D match to TRBD1 (5 bases). V dropped 5 bases and J dropped 5 bases, with 17 bases sitting between them. Germline V gene data show CDR1 as SGHRS and CDR2 as YFSETQ. The CDR3 covers 15 residues. The CDR3 DNA sequence: TGCGCCAGCAGTCTTGATCCGGGACCCTATCAGCCCCAGCATTTT. It codes for CASSLDPGPYQPQHF.

The chain couples TRBV27 to TRBJ1-1, with TRBD1 as a possible D gene (5 bases). V was trimmed by 6 bases and J by 5 bases, leaving 19 bases between them. The CDR3 sequence is 15 residues long. The V gene's germline CDR1 is MNHEY and CDR2 SMNVEV (reference sequence). DNA of the CDR3: TGTGCCAGCAGCCCAACAACGGGGGTGCGAACTGAAGCTTTCTTT. This gives the protein CASSPTTGVRTEAFF.

V and J are TRBV5-1 and TRBJ2-1, with TRBD2 as a possible D gene (6 bases). V gave up 4 bases and J gave up 9 bases, with 14 bases separating them. The germline V gene encodes CDR1 SGHRS and CDR2 YFSETQ. The CDR3 extends over 13 amino acids. The CDR3 DNA sequence: TGCGCCAGCAGCGGCGGGGCTTTAGGTGAGCAGTTCTTC. Residues: CASSGGALGEQFF. Based on the CDR3 plus reference TRBV5-1 and TRBJ2-1, the full variable domain is KAGVTQTPRYLIKTRGQQVTLSCSPISGHRSVSWYQQTPGQGLQFLFEYFSETQRNKGNFPGRFSGRQFSNSRSEMNVSTLELGDSALYLCASSGGALGEQFFGPGTRLTVL.

V and J are TRBV21-1 and TRBJ2-3; the D segment call TRBD2 is taken from the table without a DNA check. TRBV21-1 is a pseudogene. The CDR3 has 16 residues. Here the CDR3 DNA reads TGTGCCAGCAGCAAAGAGAAAGAAGGGAGCGCAGATACGCAGTATTTT. Protein sequence: CASSKEKEGSADTQYF.